The 4 T cell receptor beta chains in this list originate from one sample, sequenced in a study of blood T cell repertoires in COVID-19 (TCRdb year 2020). Receptors were amplified or captured by the immunoSEQ multiplex PCR assay. The table was pulled from immuneACCESS by TCRdb, which kept in-frame rearrangements only. Such tables lose some clones; where checked, under half of the loss comes from unresolved V genes, and the rest has no known cause. This sample is represented by 120,000 or so clones; about four fifths of them were singletons. Nearly 4% of the sample belongs to the ten largest clones. Specimen: PBMCs or T cells enriched from blood (not recorded which). These receptors came from a woman in her twenties or thirties who had recovered from COVID-19.

This chain links TRBV28 with TRBJ2-2; D uncertain. Trimming took off 2 bases at V and 5 bases at J, with 9 bases between the two ends. The CDR3 extends over 14 amino acids. Germline assignment: CDR1 MDHEN and CDR2 SYDVKM. The CDR3, as DNA: TGTGCCAGCAGTTTACCGGTCATAACCGGGGAGCTGTTTTTT. This gives the protein CASSLPVITGELFF.

J is TRBJ1-6 and V is TRBV28; no firm D call. V was shortened by 8 bases and J by 7 bases, with 15 bases between the two germline ends. The V gene's germline CDR1 is MDHEN and CDR2 SYDVKM. The CDR3 is 14 residues long. CDR3 coding DNA: TGTGCCAGCTGGTCCCTCCCCCTAAATTCACCCCTCCACTTT. This translates into CASWSLPLNSPLHF.

This clone showed up just a few times. The V gene is TRBV28, the J gene TRBJ2-5; 9 nucleotides agree with TRBD2. In germline, CDR1 is MDHEN, CDR2 SYDVKM. J was trimmed by 2 bases and V by 6 bases; bases with no gene match: 10. This CDR3 comprises 16 residues. The CDR3, as DNA: TGTGCCAGCAGCCTGGGGACTAGCTTTATTCAAGAGACCCAGTACTTC. Protein sequence: CASSLGTSFIQETQYF.

The rearrangement uses TRBV5-4 and TRBJ2-3; maybe TRBD2 (5 bases). The CDR3 spans 18 residues. V was shortened by 0 bases and J by 0 bases, with 17 bases between the two germline ends. Germline V CDR1 and CDR2: SGHNT, YYREEE (reference sequence). CDR3 coding DNA: TGTGCCAGCAGCTTGGGGCCGGAGGTTCGTTCTAGCACAGATACGCAGTATTTT. Its protein product is CASSLGPEVRSSTDTQYF.